This TCR beta chain comes out of a study of CD8+ T cells in alopecia areata. Study-wide context: The duration of tofacitinib was 6 to 18 months, with 6 months off drug afterward.

Broader study findings: In lesional scalp, particularly from alopecia totalis/universalis, clonality was higher than in normal scalp. Patients displayed less clarity in TCR sharing than mice, a finding possibly related to HLA.

Points on this clone: Its specificity is not known.

Specimens obtained from alopecia areata patients comprised lesional scalp punch biopsies and peripheral blood. The CDR3 has 15 residues. From germline, CDR1 is MNHEY and CDR2 SVGAGI. Trimming took off 9 bases at V and 5 bases at J, with 20 bases between the two ends. RNA extraction was followed by reverse transcription into cDNA, which acted as the sequencing template. Clones were sequenced by immunoSEQ multiplex PCR, and TCRdb holds only the in-frame ones, with some missing. The data show roughly 150,000 clones, less than 65% seen once. This clonotype originated in a human donor with alopecia areata. The rearrangement links TRBV6-5 to TRBJ1-5; possible D gene TRBD1, 5 bases. The sequences come from CD8+ T cells sorted from blood, collected at week 0. The CDR3 sequence: CARKQVMDCDQPQHF. DNA for the CDR3: TGTGCCAGGAAACAGGTGATGGATTGCGATCAGCCCCAGCATTTT.